This T cell receptor beta chain was found in a study of CD8+ T cells in alopecia areata. Across the study: Tofacitinib was taken orally by treated patients, and the dose was 5 to 10 mg twice daily.

CD4+ and CD8+ T cells were sorted from PBMCs stained for CD3, CD4 and CD8. CDR3 length: 12 amino acids. Germline values: CDR1 SNHLY, CDR2 FYNNEI. Deletions cut 8 bases from V and 4 bases from J, with 11 bases between. Once RNA had been extracted, it was reverse transcribed into cDNA to act as the sequencing template. Only in-frame clones appear in the TCRdb table, and some are missing; sequencing was by immunoSEQ multiplex PCR. The sample has roughly 150,000 clones, about 60% seen once. Study-wide results and caveats: Whereas mice showed it more clearly, TCR sharing across patients was murkier, possibly because of HLA.

This clone was seen a handful of times. Its antigen is currently unknown. The starting material was CD4+ T cells sorted from blood, obtained at week 0. The receptor's source is a human donor with alopecia areata. The chain employs TRBV2 and TRBJ1-1; D gene uncertain. The CDR3 spells CASSVRPTEAFF. The CDR3 nucleotides read TGTGCCAGCTCAGTCCGGCCCACTGAAGCTTTCTTT.